These 23 T cell receptor beta chains share one sample of origin, sequenced in a study of blood T cell repertoires in COVID-19. Sequencing was performed with immunoSEQ multiplex PCR; in TCRdb, only in-frame clones are kept and a portion is missing. The sample shows under 300,000 clones, about 89% of them seen only once. Sequenced material: PBMCs or T cells enriched from blood (not recorded which). These receptors were collected from a man aged 35-49 years who had recovered from COVID-19.

Turning to this clone: The sample holds other DNA sequences that translate to the same CDR3. This rearrangement joins TRBV9 to TRBJ2-3; D gene uncertain. The CDR3 has 13 amino acids. The V and J ends lost 0 bases and 0 bases respectively, with 2 bases between them. Germline lookup yields CDR1 SGDLS and CDR2 YYNGEE. The CDR3 nucleotides are TGTGCCAGCAGCGTAGCAAGCACAGATACGCAGTATTTT. It translates to CASSVASTDTQYF.

The genes are TRBV12-3 or TRBV12-4 and TRBJ1-4; 8 bases are a match to TRBD1. The CDR3 has 13 residues. The junction had 8 bases not matched to a gene; V was cut back by 10 bases and J by 7 bases. CDR3 in amino acids: CAIRPGGFEKLFF. The DNA for the CDR3 is TGTGCCATCAGGCCAGGGGGCTTTGAAAAACTGTTTTTT.

CDR3: CASSPSGGNSPLHF. CDR3 DNA sequence: TGTGCCAGCTCACCATCGGGGGGCAATTCACCCCTCCACTTT. The V and J genes are TRBV18 and TRBJ1-6; D is possibly TRBD1 (6 bases). CDR3 size: 14 residues. The germline V and J ends were trimmed by 2 bases and 7 bases, with 9 bases remaining between them. Per the germline V gene, CDR1 is KGHSH and CDR2 is LQKENI.

This clone was found a few times. V gene TRBV11-3 combines with J gene TRBJ2-6; 9 nucleotides agree with TRBD1. The CDR3 has 19 amino acids. CDR1 SGHNT and CDR2 YENEEA come from the germline V gene. J gave up 2 bases and V 2 bases, and 10 bases lay outside the gene matches. CDR3 DNA: TGTGCCAGCAGCTTACCCGGGGACAGGGACAGGGCTGGGGCCAACGTCCTGACTTTC. Translating it yields CASSLPGDRDRAGANVLTF.

V and J are TRBV5-4 and TRBJ1-4, with D possibly matching TRBD1 (6 bases). Germline CDR1 is SGHNT and CDR2 is YYREEE (reference sequence). Trimming removed 6 bases from V and 4 bases from J, with 10 bases in between. The CDR3 is 13 amino acids. CDR3 in amino acids: CASNRQDNEKLFF. The CDR3 DNA reads as TGTGCCAGCAACAGACAGGATAATGAAAAACTGTTTTTT.

The chain links TRBV13 to TRBJ1-1; perhaps TRBD1 as D (5 bases). The CDR3 has 14 amino acids. Trimming pared 3 bases from V and 1 base from J, leaving 9 bases between. CDR1 and CDR2 (germline): PRHDT, FYEKMQ (reference sequence). The CDR3 DNA reads TGTGCCAGCAGCTTCGGCGGGGCGAACACTGAAGCTTTCTTT. It specifies CASSFGGANTEAFF.

The V gene is TRBV6-5, the J gene TRBJ2-5; D uncertain. Trimming removed 3 bases from V and 1 base from J, with 9 bases in between. The length of the CDR3 is 14 residues. Germline V gene sequence: CDR1 MNHEY, CDR2 SVGAGI. The CDR3 DNA is TGTGCCAGCAGTTATGGTAGAGCCCAAGAGACCCAGTACTTC. As protein: CASSYGRAQETQYF.

This chain uses TRBV19 with TRBJ1-2, with D hard to call. This CDR3 comprises 14 residues. V dropped 5 bases and J dropped 2 bases, with 12 bases sitting between them. The germline gives CDR1 LNHDA, CDR2 SQIVND (reference sequence). The CDR3 spells CASSSVVTNYGYTF. The DNA of the CDR3 is TGTGCCAGTAGTTCGGTGGTAACCAACTATGGCTACACCTTC. The full variable domain, in which reference TRBV19 and TRBJ1-2 provide the parts outside the CDR3, is DGGITQSPKYLFRKEGQNVTLSCEQNLNHDAMYWYRQDPGQGLRLIYYSQIVNDFQKGDIAEGYSVSREKKESFPLTVTSAQKNPTAFYLCASSSVVTNYGYTFGSGTRLTVV.

The chain employs TRBV7-2 and TRBJ1-3, with D unclear. The V gene's germline CDR1 is SGHTA and CDR2 FQGNSA. The V end was cut by 1 base, the J end by 0 bases, with 19 bases between. The length of the CDR3 is 19 residues. CDR3 nucleotides: TGTGCCAGCAGCTTAGGTTTCCGGAGGGTTCAACCCTCTGGAAACACCATATATTTT. It encodes CASSLGFRRVQPSGNTIYF.

This chain joins TRBV5-6 and TRBJ1-4; 8 positions match TRBD1. Per the germline V gene, CDR1 is SGHDT and CDR2 is YYEEEE. The J segment lost 0 bases and the V segment lost 0 bases, leaving 4 bases of the junction unmatched. This CDR3 has 17 amino acids. The CDR3: CASSLAGTGATNEKLFF. The CDR3 region has the DNA TGTGCCAGCAGCTTGGCCGGGACAGGAGCAACTAATGAAAAACTGTTTTTT.

The V and J genes are TRBV11-3 and TRBJ2-1; TRBD2 matches 8 bases. The germline CDR1 and CDR2 sequences are SGHNT and YENEEA. The CDR3 is 16 amino acids. Unmatched junction bases numbered 6, after V lost 5 bases and J lost 0 bases. CDR3: CASSATSGYSYNEQFF. Written as DNA, the CDR3 is TGTGCCAGCAGCGCCACTAGCGGTTACTCCTACAATGAGCAGTTCTTC. Full variable domain (rest looked up from reference TRBV11-3 and TRBJ2-1): EAGVVQSPRYKIIEKKQPVAFWCNPISGHNTLYWYLQNLGQGPELLIRYENEEAVDDSQLPKDRFSAERLKGVDSTLKIQPAELGDSAVYLCASSATSGYSYNEQFFGPGTRLTVL.

The V gene is TRBV11-2, the J gene TRBJ2-1; perhaps TRBD2 as D (5 bases). Germline V lookup: CDR1 SGHAT, CDR2 FQNNGV. The CDR3 totals 19 residues. V was pared by 8 bases and J by 4 bases, with 30 bases between. As DNA, the CDR3 is TGTGCCAGCCGCTCAAAAGAGCTAGCCAACTCCGACTATTACAATGAGCAGTTCTTC. Translating it yields CASRSKELANSDYYNEQFF.

The rearrangement joins TRBV7-9 to TRBJ2-7; 13 nucleotides line up with TRBD2. J lost 6 bases, V lost 3 bases, and 2 bases had no gene match. From germline, CDR1 is SEHNR and CDR2 FQNEAQ (reference sequence). There are 14 residues in the CDR3. In nucleotides, the CDR3 is TGTGCCAGCAGCTTCGGACTAGCGGGGGTCGAGCAGTACTTC. This translates into CASSFGLAGVEQYF.

The CDR3 loop is CASSIDLQGRQPQHF. The CDR3, as DNA: TGTGCCAGTAGTATAGATTTACAGGGGCGGCAGCCCCAGCATTTT. This chain joins TRBV19 and TRBJ1-5; 7 bases match TRBD1. The V and J ends lost 0 bases and 7 bases, in that order; junction bases with no gene match: 6. Germline lookup yields CDR1 LNHDA and CDR2 SQIVND (reference sequence). The CDR3 is 15 residues long. Looking up the rest from reference TRBV19 and TRBJ1-5 gives the full variable domain: DGGITQSPKYLFRKEGQNVTLSCEQNLNHDAMYWYRQDPGQGLRLIYYSQIVNDFQKGDIAEGYSVSREKKESFPLTVTSAQKNPTAFYLCASSIDLQGRQPQHFGDGTRLSIL.

This chain links TRBV5-8 with TRBJ2-5; D is unresolved. Germline-derived CDR1 and CDR2 are SGHTS and YDEGEE. There are 17 residues in the CDR3. The V end was cut by 1 base, the J end by 4 bases, with 20 bases between. The CDR3 protein is CASSLWSPRLDLETQYF. CDR3 nucleotides: TGTGCCAGCAGCTTGTGGTCCCCGAGGCTAGATTTAGAGACCCAGTACTTC.

The sample holds a few counts of this clone. In DNA, the CDR3 is TGTGCCAGCAGCCAAGATATGGGGGGTAGCACTGAAGCTTTCTTT. This codes for CASSQDMGGSTEAFF. The chain links TRBV3-1 (or the pseudogene TRBV3-2) to TRBJ1-1; perhaps TRBD1 as D (5 bases). The V gene lost 0 bases and the J gene lost 4 bases, with 12 bases spanning the gap. The germline V gene has CDR1 LGHDT and CDR2 YNNKEL (reference sequence). The CDR3 covers 15 residues.

The chain combines TRBV6-2 or TRBV6-3 with TRBJ2-1; no definite D call. This CDR3 comprises 15 residues. V lost 0 bases to trimming and J lost 0 bases, with 6 bases between them. Germline CDR1 and CDR2: MNHEY and SVGEGT. The CDR3 region has the DNA TGTGCCAGCAGTTACTCGCGCGGCTCCTACAATGAGCAGTTCTTC. It yields the protein CASSYSRGSYNEQFF.

J is TRBJ1-6 and V is TRBV19; 8 bases align to TRBD1. V shed 4 bases, J shed 9 bases, and the junction held 5 bases outside the gene matches. The germline V gene has CDR1 LNHDA and CDR2 SQIVND (reference sequence). There are 14 residues in the CDR3. Written as DNA, the CDR3 is TGTGCCAGTAGTAAGCGGGACAGGCTTTCACCCCTCCACTTT. Its protein product is CASSKRDRLSPLHF. Full variable domain (rest looked up from reference TRBV19 and TRBJ1-6): DGGITQSPKYLFRKEGQNVTLSCEQNLNHDAMYWYRQDPGQGLRLIYYSQIVNDFQKGDIAEGYSVSREKKESFPLTVTSAQKNPTAFYLCASSKRDRLSPLHFGNGTRLTVT.

CDR3 sequence (DNA): TGTGCCAGCAGCTTAGCGAGGGACTCCTACGAGCAGTACTTC. It is translated as CASSLARDSYEQYF. The chain links TRBV7-2 to TRBJ2-7; D might be TRBD2 (5 bases). The germline V gene has CDR1 SGHTA and CDR2 FQGNSA. V dropped 0 bases and J dropped 0 bases, with 6 bases sitting between them. The CDR3 covers 14 residues.

The rearrangement uses TRBV6-5 and TRBJ2-7; TRBD2 agrees at 7 bases. The CDR3 spans 16 residues. J was trimmed by 7 bases and V by 0 bases; bases with no gene match: 12. The V gene's germline CDR1 is MNHEY and CDR2 SVGAGI. The CDR3 DNA sequence: TGTGCCAGCAGTTACTCTCAGGGCCCGTTCGGGGGGGAGCAGTACTTC. Translated: CASSYSQGPFGGEQYF.

The chain joins TRBV9 to TRBJ2-3; 10 positions match TRBD2. The ends lost 0 bases at V and 5 bases at J; junction bases unmatched: 6. Germline values: CDR1 SGDLS, CDR2 YYNGEE. This CDR3 is built from 16 residues. Here the CDR3 DNA reads TGTGCCAGCAGCGTAGGAATTAGCGGGAGGATAGATACGCAGTATTTT. Protein: CASSVGISGRIDTQYF.

The chain links TRBV10-3 to TRBJ2-5, with D possibly being TRBD2 (6 bases). V lost 0 bases and J 2 bases, leaving 13 bases between the germline ends. CDR3 length equals 16 residues. Germline V gene sequence: CDR1 ENHRY, CDR2 SYGVKD. CDR3 residues: CAISESGVAAQETQYF. The DNA of the CDR3 is TGTGCCATCAGTGAGTCTGGGGTAGCGGCTCAAGAGACCCAGTACTTC.

The rearrangement joins TRBV5-1 to TRBJ1-4, with D possibly TRBD1 on 5 matching bases. The CDR3 contains 17 residues. The germline V gene has CDR1 SGHRS and CDR2 YFSETQ. The germline V and J ends were trimmed by 0 bases and 0 bases, with 12 bases remaining between them. Here the CDR3 DNA reads TGCGCCAGCAGCTTGGCGGCGACAGCCACAACTAATGAAAAACTGTTTTTT. This encodes CASSLAATATTNEKLFF.